This T cell receptor (beta chain) was sequenced during a study of T cell responses to AZD1222 COVID-19 vaccine. There are 14 residues in the CDR3. Trimming took 2 bases from V and 3 from J, leaving 10 bases between them. The germline gives CDR1 SEHNR, CDR2 FQNEAQ (reference sequence). This clone was observed a few times. Generated by immunoSEQ multiplex PCR, the TCRdb table keeps only in-frame clones and is missing some. Of approximately 100,000 clones in the sample, around 90% were seen once. The chain uses TRBV7-9 and TRBJ1-2; weak D call: TRBD1 (5 bases). This TCR derives from an adult in good health. The sequenced sample was peripheral blood, obtained on day 0 of AZD1222 vaccination. CDR3 protein: CASSLTMGDYGYTF. CDR3 bases: TGTGCCAGCAGCTTAACTATGGGGGACTATGGCTACACCTTC.